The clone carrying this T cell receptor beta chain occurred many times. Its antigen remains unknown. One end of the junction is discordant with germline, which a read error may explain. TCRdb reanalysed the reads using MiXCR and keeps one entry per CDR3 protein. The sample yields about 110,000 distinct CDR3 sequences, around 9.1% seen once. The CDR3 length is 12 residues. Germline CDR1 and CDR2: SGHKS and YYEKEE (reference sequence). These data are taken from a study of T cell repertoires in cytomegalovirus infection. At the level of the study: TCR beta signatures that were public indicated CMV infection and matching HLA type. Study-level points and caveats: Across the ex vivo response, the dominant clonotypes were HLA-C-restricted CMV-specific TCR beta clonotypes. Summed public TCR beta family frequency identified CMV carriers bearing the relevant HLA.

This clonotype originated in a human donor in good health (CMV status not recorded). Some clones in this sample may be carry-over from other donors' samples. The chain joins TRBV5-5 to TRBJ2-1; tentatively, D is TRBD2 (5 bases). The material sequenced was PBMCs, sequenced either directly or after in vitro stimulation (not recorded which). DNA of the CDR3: TGTGCCAGCAGCCTCGACTACTATGAGCAGTTCTTC. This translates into CASSLDYYEQFF.